These 26 T cell receptor beta chains came from one sample sequenced in a study of cytomegalovirus exposure and HLA in healthy donors. In the PCR, 60 Vbeta and 13 Jbeta primers were used. Sequencing used immunoSEQ multiplex PCR; TCRdb keeps in-frame clones, though not all of them. The profile covers 150,000 to 200,000 clones, with 65% to 85% appearing a single time and about 5% taken by the ten largest. Sequenced input: PBMCs. The receptors derive from a woman between 50 and 59 years old in good health and CMV-seropositive.

This clone was observed many times. The V call is TRBV28, the J call TRBJ1-3, with 9 bases lining up with TRBD1. The V gene end was trimmed by 4 bases and the J gene end by 0 bases; junction bases not matched to a gene: 4. Germline V gives CDR1 MDHEN, CDR2 SYDVKM. The CDR3 contains 16 residues. The CDR3 region has the DNA TGTGCCAGCAGTTCGACAGGGGGTTTCTCTGGAAACACCATATATTTT. It yields the protein CASSSTGGFSGNTIYF.

This clone has more than one count but fewer than ten. This specimen includes other DNA sequences encoding the same CDR3. V and J are TRBV6-6 and TRBJ2-3, with D perhaps matching TRBD2 (5 bases). Germline V CDR1 and CDR2: MNHNY, SVGAGI (reference sequence). The V and J ends lost 3 bases and 6 bases respectively, with 16 bases between them. The CDR3 has 15 residues. The CDR3 DNA follows: TGTGCCAGCAGTTATAGCAGTGGGCGAGGGGATACGCAGTATTTT. Its protein product is CASSYSSGRGDTQYF.

The genes are TRBV4-3 and TRBJ2-2; 10 bases fit TRBD2. From germline, CDR1 is LGHNA and CDR2 YSLEER. The CDR3 contains 18 residues. Unmatched junction bases numbered 10, after V lost 4 bases and J lost 2 bases. In DNA, the CDR3 is TGCGCCAGCAGCCGCCTAGCGGGGGCCCCCGAAAACACCGGGGAGCTGTTTTTT. Its translation is CASSRLAGAPENTGELFF.

The V gene is TRBV2, the J gene TRBJ2-3; weak D call: TRBD1 (5 bases). In germline, CDR1 is SNHLY, CDR2 FYNNEI. The CDR3 has 12 amino acids. V dropped 6 bases and J dropped 5 bases, with 9 bases sitting between them. The DNA for the CDR3 is TGTGCCAGCAGACCAGGGTTAGATACGCAGTATTTT. Translating it yields CASRPGLDTQYF.

The rearrangement links TRBV7-2 to TRBJ2-2; no clear D gene. Germline lookup yields CDR1 SGHTA and CDR2 FQGNSA. V was cut by 5 bases and J by 7 bases, with 11 bases left in between. This CDR3 comprises 13 residues. Here the CDR3 reads CASSRLPYGELFF. The CDR3 nucleotides read TGTGCCAGCAGCAGACTCCCATACGGGGAGCTGTTTTTT.

This chain connects TRBV25-1 to TRBJ1-6, with a weak D call TRBD1 (5 bases). This CDR3 contains 13 residues. Germline CDR1 is MGHDK and CDR2 is SYGVNS. Trimming shortened V by 3 bases and J by 6 bases, and 6 bases separated the two germline ends. CDR3 in DNA: TGTGCCAGCAGTGAGCAGGGTAATTCACCCCTCCACTTT. Its protein product is CASSEQGNSPLHF.

Details on this clone: The same CDR3 is also encoded by other DNA sequences in this sample. This sequence joins TRBV5-1 and TRBJ2-1; 8 nucleotides match TRBD1. V dropped 2 bases and J dropped 4; count of bases not matched to a gene: 5. The CDR3 is 15 residues long. Germline V gene lookup returns CDR1 SGHRS and CDR2 YFSETQ. The CDR3 protein is CASSLGQGPYNEQFF. Written as DNA, the CDR3 is TGCGCCAGCAGCTTAGGACAGGGACCGTACAATGAGCAGTTCTTC.

V and J are TRBV9 and TRBJ2-6, with D tentatively TRBD2 (6 bases). V shed 0 bases and J shed 4 bases, with 8 bases lying between them. The CDR3 extends over 15 amino acids. Germline V gene data show CDR1 as SGDLS and CDR2 as YYNGEE. This chain's CDR3 is CASSVGTTGANVLTF. In DNA, the CDR3 is TGTGCCAGCAGCGTAGGGACTACCGGGGCCAACGTCCTGACTTTC. The entire variable domain, with the rest obtained from reference TRBV9 and TRBJ2-6, is as follows: DSGVTQTPKHLITATGQRVTLRCSPRSGDLSVYWYQQSLDQGLQFLIQYYNGEERAKGNILERFSAQQFPDLHSELNLSSLELGDSALYFCASSVGTTGANVLTFGAGSRLTVL.

This chain connects TRBV7-2 to TRBJ2-7; D might be TRBD1 (6 bases). CDR3 length: 13 residues. Germline lookup yields CDR1 SGHTA and CDR2 FQGNSA. Trimming removed 3 bases from V and 2 bases from J, with 8 bases in between. CDR3 residues: CASSLQGTYEQYF. Here the CDR3 DNA reads TGTGCCAGCAGCTTGCAGGGGACCTACGAGCAGTACTTC. The full variable domain, in which reference TRBV7-2 and TRBJ2-7 provide the parts outside the CDR3, is GAGVSQSPSNKVTEKGKDVELRCDPISGHTALYWYRQSLGQGLEFLIYFQGNSAPDKSGLPSDRFSAERTGGSVSTLTIQRTQQEDSAVYLCASSLQGTYEQYFGPGTRLTVT.

The gene calls are TRBV9 and TRBJ2-3, with 9 bases matching TRBD2. Per the germline V gene, CDR1 is SGDLS and CDR2 is YYNGEE. J was trimmed by 0 bases and V by 4 bases; bases with no gene match: 6. This CDR3 is 16 amino acids long. CDR3 in amino acids: CASSHPRGGSTDTQYF. The CDR3 DNA is TGTGCCAGCAGCCACCCGCGGGGGGGGAGCACAGATACGCAGTATTTT.

In DNA form, the CDR3 reads TGTGCCAGCAGCTTATCAGTCAACACTGAAGCTTTCTTT. Protein: CASSLSVNTEAFF. The chain recombines TRBV7-3 with TRBJ1-1; no reliable D call. Trimming took off 2 bases at V and 2 bases at J, with 6 bases between the two ends. The germline CDR1 and CDR2 sequences are SGHTA and FQGTGA. The CDR3 runs to 13 residues.

A few counts support this clone. The chain joins TRBV6-4 to TRBJ1-1, with D maybe TRBD1 (6 bases). V lost 6 bases and J lost 2, with 10 bases in between. Germline V CDR1 and CDR2: MRHNA, SNTAGT. CDR3 length: 13 residues. The CDR3 sequence: CASRRTVNTEAFF. CDR3 in DNA: TGTGCCAGCAGGAGGACAGTCAACACTGAAGCTTTCTTT.

The chain is built from TRBV7-2 and TRBJ1-1; D unclear. V lost 6 bases to trimming and J lost 1 base, with 9 bases between them. The V gene's germline CDR1 is SGHTA and CDR2 FQGNSA. This CDR3 is 13 amino acids long. The CDR3 coding sequence is TGTGCCAGCAGAATACAGTGGAACACTGAAGCTTTCTTT. It yields the protein CASRIQWNTEAFF.

The V call is TRBV11-3, the J call TRBJ1-1; D call uncertain. CDR1 and CDR2 (germline): SGHNT, YENEEA. The CDR3 consists of 13 residues. The V and J ends lost 5 bases and 0 bases respectively, with 7 bases between them. The CDR3 DNA sequence: TGTGCCAGCAGCACTCATCTGAACACTGAAGCTTTCTTT. It specifies CASSTHLNTEAFF.

The chain carries TRBV29-1 and TRBJ2-1, with D perhaps TRBD2 (7 bases). The V gene's germline CDR1 is SQVTM and CDR2 ANQGSEA. The CDR3 runs to 14 residues. The V end lost 4 bases, the J end lost 4 bases, and 14 bases lay between the germline ends. CDR3 bases: TGCAGCGTTGCCCCAGGGGAGGGTTACAATGAGCAGTTCTTC. It yields the protein CSVAPGEGYNEQFF.

J is TRBJ1-5 and V is TRBV7-2, with D possibly being TRBD1 (6 bases). The CDR3 is made up of 15 amino acids. Trimming left V 1 base short and J 4 bases short, with 11 bases between. CDR1 SGHTA and CDR2 FQGNSA come from the germline V gene. CDR3 bases: TGTGCCAGCAGCTTAGTCAGGGGACCAAATCAGCCCCAGCATTTT. It encodes CASSLVRGPNQPQHF.

This chain joins TRBV7-2 and TRBJ2-1; D perhaps matches TRBD2 (6 bases). Per the germline V gene, CDR1 is SGHTA and CDR2 is FQGNSA. CDR3 length equals 12 residues. The V end lost 4 bases, the J end lost 15 bases, and 16 bases lay between the germline ends. The CDR3 spells CASSSAGLLRFF. DNA for the CDR3: TGTGCCAGCAGCTCTGCGGGACTTCTCAGGTTCTTC.

The gene calls are TRBV7-2 and TRBJ1-3, with D perhaps TRBD1 (5 bases). V was cut by 0 bases and J by 0 bases, with 9 bases left in between. This CDR3 has 16 residues. Germline values: CDR1 SGHTA, CDR2 FQGNSA. CDR3 bases: TGTGCCAGCAGCTTAGCGCCCCAGGGCTCTGGAAACACCATATATTTT. Translated, it gives CASSLAPQGSGNTIYF.

This clone was found once. The chain couples TRBV9 to TRBJ2-1; 15 nucleotides match TRBD2. J was trimmed by 4 bases and V by 3 bases; bases with no gene match: 8. The CDR3 has 18 residues. CDR1 and CDR2 from the germline V gene are SGDLS and YYNGEE. The CDR3 sequence is CASSAPGLAGGEYNEQFF. CDR3 DNA: TGTGCCAGCAGCGCGCCGGGACTAGCGGGGGGTGAATACAATGAGCAGTTCTTC.

The chain is built from TRBV5-6 and TRBJ2-3; TRBD2 aligns across 7 bases. In germline, CDR1 is SGHDT, CDR2 YYEEEE. V lost 7 bases and J lost 5; bases outside the gene matches: 4. The CDR3 runs to 12 residues. CDR3 DNA sequence: TGTGCCAGCGGGAGGGACCTAGATACGCAGTATTTT. Residues: CASGRDLDTQYF.

In this sample, this clone turned up a few times. The rearrangement joins TRBV25-1 to TRBJ1-3; D might be TRBD1 (6 bases). The CDR3 is 17 residues long. Germline-derived CDR1 and CDR2 are MGHDK and SYGVNS. The germline V and J ends were trimmed by 0 bases and 4 bases, with 16 bases remaining between them. The CDR3 sequence: CASSEYPTGQRGNTIYF. The CDR3 region has the DNA TGTGCCAGCAGTGAATACCCGACAGGTCAGAGGGGAAACACCATATATTTT.

The rearrangement links TRBV6-6 to TRBJ1-1, with D possibly TRBD1 on 5 matching bases. This CDR3 spans 15 amino acids. The V gene's germline CDR1 is MNHNY and CDR2 SVGAGI (reference sequence). Trimming cost V 0 bases and J 1 base, with 9 bases left between them. The chain's CDR3 is CASSYSPDTNTEAFF. The CDR3 region has the DNA TGTGCCAGCAGTTACTCTCCGGACACGAACACTGAAGCTTTCTTT.

This clone came up a few times. The DNA for the CDR3 is TGCGCCAGCAGCCCCCATTTGGGGGGGGAAGGCTACGAGCAGTACTTC. This sequence encodes CASSPHLGGEGYEQYF. The chain employs TRBV4-3 and TRBJ2-7, with 7 bases identical to TRBD2. CDR3 length: 16 amino acids. CDR1 is LGHNA and CDR2 is YSLEER in the germline V gene. With 4 bases clipped from V and 3 bases from J, the junction kept 12 bases outside the gene matches.

The chain carries TRBV10-3 and TRBJ2-7, with a tentative D call TRBD1 (5 bases). The CDR3 has 12 amino acids. Looked up from germline, CDR1 is ENHRY and CDR2 is SYGVKD. V was cut by 2 bases and J by 5 bases, with 7 bases left in between. The CDR3 DNA reads TGTGCCATCAGTGAGGCAGGGAACGAGCAGTACTTC. Amino acid sequence: CAISEAGNEQYF.

This clone was counted a few times. V usage is TRBV4-2 and J usage is TRBJ1-5; no definite D call. The germline gives CDR1 LGHNA, CDR2 YNFKEQ. The CDR3 runs 14 residues. Trimming stripped 4 bases from V and 5 bases from J, with 12 bases between. The CDR3 DNA is TGTGCCAGCAGCCGCGGACTGGTGGATCAGCCCCAGCATTTT. Translating it yields CASSRGLVDQPQHF.

The rearrangement links TRBV5-1 to TRBJ1-4; 7 bases line up with TRBD1. The CDR3 extends over 16 amino acids. The V gene's germline CDR1 is SGHRS and CDR2 YFSETQ. Trimming cost V 3 bases and J 8 bases; bases outside gene matches: 13. CDR3 nucleotides: TGCGCCAGCAGCTCGGGCGACAGGGAACGGGCAGAAAAACTGTTTTTT. This translates into CASSSGDRERAEKLFF.